Only one count was recorded for the clone carrying this TCR beta chain. The time point was: late/post reinfection, 12 to 24 weeks after detection. No in vitro expansion preceded TCR sequencing of the sorted cells. People who inject drugs from Montreal's HEPCO study were the donors. These data originate in a study of memory CD8 T cells in hepatitis C reinfection. Across the study: Between 12 and 24 weeks after reinfection detection, late samples were drawn.

TCRdb's copy holds only in-frame clones and misses some; the assay was immunoSEQ multiplex PCR. The table includes some 44,000 clones, 80% to 90% detected once. With 5 bases removed from V and 4 bases from J, the gap between germline ends came to 11 bases. The CDR3 has 13 amino acids. Looked up from germline, CDR1 is MNHEY and CDR2 is SMNVEV (reference sequence). The genes are TRBV27 and TRBJ1-2; the D gene is possibly TRBD1 (5 bases). Material: naive CD8+ T cells sorted from blood. The sequence came from a man younger than 35 with hepatitis C virus infection. CDR3 protein: CASSNQGFYGYTF. The DNA for the CDR3 is TGTGCCAGCAGTAACCAGGGTTTCTATGGCTACACCTTC.